The T cell receptor (beta chain) described here comes from a study of cytomegalovirus exposure and HLA in healthy donors. Repertoires were generated with immunoSEQ multiplex PCR, while TCRdb's copy carries only in-frame clones and drops some. The sample lists around 69,000 clones, 96% seen once, with roughly 4.3% in the top ten. This clone appeared a single time. Its matching antigen is unknown. Whole-study findings and limits: The study put some 150 TCR beta chains on its list as cytomegalovirus-associated. In a later analysis, first-cohort TCR clusters were found to tend to co-occur in the approximately 120 validation repertoires. The classifier, whose performance was assessed in both the original and validation cohorts, reportedly diagnosed cytomegalovirus status with high specificity and sensitivity.

This CDR3 has 14 amino acids. This rearrangement joins TRBV21-1 to TRBJ2-5; the tabulated D call, TRBD2, remains unverified against the DNA. TRBV21-1 is deemed a pseudogene. The TCR originated in a young woman in good health and CMV-seropositive. The sample taken for sequencing was PBMCs. The CDR3 region is CASSKGEAEETQYF. CDR3 DNA sequence: TGTGCCAGCAGCAAAGGAGAGGCAGAAGAGACCCAGTACTTC.